The present entry profiles one TCR beta chain with its context. It has no known antigen specificity. Base qualities are not provided; no much larger clone lies one nucleotide away. Donors were 30 to 45 systemically healthy Caucasian individuals from Russia aged roughly 6 to 90 years. Each donor gave ten milliliters of peripheral blood, collected into EDTA-treated Vacutainer tubes. PBMCs were isolated by Ficoll-Paque density-gradient centrifugation, with at least 6 million obtained per sample. Trizol reagent was used to extract total RNA from PBMCs, with at least 6 micrograms per sample. For every donor, flow cytometry on a PBMC aliquot measured the percentage of naive CD45RAhigh/CD27high T cells. The data originate from a study of blood T cells in healthy people across ages (dated by TCRdb to 2013 to 2016). A note on the overall study: Template switching captured roughly one uniquely barcoded TCR beta cDNA molecule per two T cells in model experiments. Using deep sequencing normalized with unique cDNA molecular identifiers, the study measured how TCR beta repertoire diversity changes with age. To avoid experimental bias, donors of different ages were spread randomly across the sequencing lanes. The study analyzed two additional independent replicas of 1 million unique cDNA reads from the same blood draw for two donors, one aged 18 to 29 and one aged 80 or older. The donors were split into four age groups: young (average 16 years), middle-aged (nearly 40), aged (roughly 65) and long-lived (roughly 88).

Summary of the overall study and its limitations: Estimates of total diversity based on one million sequenced T cells were regarded as lower bounds and as underestimates. The long-lived group showed more naive CD4+ T cells, fewer expanded clones and increased TCR diversity than the aged group, suggesting age selection. Donor CMV infection status was unknown, potentially confounding age-related changes in expanded clonotypes. As age increased, observed TCR beta diversity per million T cells dropped in a roughly linear way, and a significant reduction was already evident by age around 41. Because profiling used bulk unsorted PBMCs, naive and antigen-experienced compartments could not be compared conclusively. A strong correlation was found between observed TCR beta diversity and the percentage of naive T cells measured by flow cytometry.

Receptor amplification or capture employed 5' RACE. The sample was run on an Illumina HiSeq 2500. A second PCR of roughly 7 to 11 cycles was performed with a sample-barcoded 5' primer and a J-beta primer mix. A template-switch 5' adaptor carrying 12 random nucleotides introduced a unique molecular identifier onto each TCR beta cDNA molecule. At least 2.5 million CDR3-containing paired-end reads were obtained from each sample. First-strand cDNA synthesis was performed from all RNA using the Mint cDNA synthesis kit, with priming by a TRBC-specific oligonucleotide. Following uracil-DNA glycosylase treatment, all cDNA underwent a first 18-cycle PCR with the universal primers M1SS and BC2_uni_R. As for the original processing: For normalization, 1 million high-quality reads were randomly selected from each sample, with every read carrying a distinct molecular identifier. Reads with shared molecular identifiers were discarded instead of being binned into consensus sequences. MiTCR, with a Q25 quality threshold and the strictest error-elimination algorithm, was used for CDR3 identification, clonotype clustering and error correction. Lower-bound total TCR beta diversity was estimated with a nonparametric unseen species model using Euler transformation. The public reads were reanalyzed by TCRdb: fastp trimming at Q25, MiXCR alignment, in-frame beta chains only. Entries that share a CDR3 protein sequence are merged under the most common genes and DNA. TCRdb's processing, not the authors' own work, is the source of the V and J calls. The sample contains over 1,500,000 distinct CDR3 sequences, about 50% of them found a single time. The leading ten clones occupy more than 2% of the sample.

The sequence was collected from a woman aged 40 to 55 in good health. The specimen sequenced was blood.

The DNA sequence reads TGCAGTGCTCAGCCGGGGGTACGCACAGATACGCAGTATTTT. Its protein product is CSAQPGVRTDTQYF. The chain is assembled from TRBV20-1 and TRBJ2-3; the D region possibly corresponds to TRBD2 (6 bases align). The germline V gene encodes CDR1 DFQATT and CDR2 SNEGSKA (reference sequence). V drops 5 bases and J drops 1 base, leaving 13 bases in between. Inclusive of the bounding cysteine and phenylalanine, the CDR3 is 14 residues long. CDR3 DNA only is kept here, 42 bases in frame from base 1.